This T cell receptor (beta chain) was recovered during a study of T and B cells in COVID-19 patients. Study at large: Active-infection patients were older, median roughly 62 years, than recovered patients, median approximately 35 years.

The CDR3 loop spans 13 amino acids. Germline-derived CDR1 and CDR2 are SGHKS and YYEKEE (reference sequence). The V end was cut by 4 bases, the J end by 2 bases, with 10 bases between. BIOMED2 TRB-A/B primer pools were used in multiplex TRB PCR. Via MiXCR, TCRdb re-called the multiplex PCR reads, giving one row per CDR3 protein. This sample carries 20,000 or so distinct CDR3 sequences, under 35% of them seen once, and the ten largest clones take approximately 2%. This clonotype was observed a handful of times. Each TRB amplification used roughly 230-550 ng of genomic DNA from blood. This rearrangement joins TRBV5-5 to TRBJ2-7; tentatively, D is TRBD2 (6 bases). This clonotype originated in a human donor who had recovered from COVID-19. Sequenced input: blood. The chain's CDR3 is CASSPGLAYEQYF. The CDR3 DNA follows: TGTGCCAGCAGCCCGGGACTCGCCTACGAGCAGTACTTC.